The 3 T cell receptor beta chains below come from one sample, sequenced in a study of blood T cell repertoires in COVID-19. Generated by immunoSEQ multiplex PCR, the TCRdb table keeps only in-frame clones and is missing some. There are more than 95,000 clones in the sample; 80% to 90% occur only once, and 5.5% to 6.5% lies in the top ten. The sequencing input was peripheral blood. These receptors all stem from a man older than 75 with active or convalescent COVID-19.

The CDR3 here is CASSTRTGGGYGYTF. The CDR3 nucleotides read TGTGCCAGCAGCACTCGGACAGGGGGGGGCTATGGCTACACCTTC. The J gene is TRBJ1-2, the V gene TRBV3-1 (or the pseudogene TRBV3-2), with 10 bases lining up with TRBD1. V was clipped by 5 bases and J by 4 bases; unmatched bases: 7. Per germline, CDR1 LGHDT and CDR2 YNNKEL (reference sequence). The CDR3 has 15 residues.

This clone was seen repeatedly, ten times or more. This rearrangement joins TRBV4-1 to TRBJ2-5; the D gene is possibly TRBD1 (6 bases). The germline V gene has CDR1 MGHRA and CDR2 YSYEKL. This CDR3 spans 14 amino acids. Trimming left V 5 bases short and J 1 base short, with 11 bases between. This chain's CDR3 is CASSGTGTQETQYF. CDR3 DNA sequence: TGCGCCAGCAGCGGTACAGGGACCCAAGAGACCCAGTACTTC.

V is TRBV3-1 (or the pseudogene TRBV3-2) and J is TRBJ1-3, with D tentatively TRBD1 (6 bases). Trimming removed 3 bases from V and 0 bases from J, with 21 bases in between. The CDR3 sequence is 19 residues long. CDR1 and CDR2 (germline): LGHDT, YNNKEL (reference sequence). CDR3 loop: CASSHKGGRQWGSGNTIYF. In DNA form, the CDR3 reads TGTGCCAGCAGCCACAAAGGGGGAAGACAGTGGGGCTCTGGAAACACCATATATTTT.